This T cell receptor beta chain derives from a study of blood T cell repertoires in COVID-19. Profiling relied on immunoSEQ multiplex PCR, and the TCRdb table lists in-frame clones only, not all of them. The sample carries about 66,000 clones, about 80% recorded once. V was shortened by 5 bases and J by 8 bases, with 18 bases between the two germline ends. The CDR3 totals 15 residues. The V gene's germline CDR1 is LNHDA and CDR2 SQIVND (reference sequence). What was sequenced was peripheral blood. The sequence derives from a man between 60 and 75 years old with acute or convalescent COVID-19. The gene calls are TRBV19 and TRBJ1-4, with a weak D call TRBD1 (5 bases). The CDR3 DNA reads as TGTGCCAGTAGTGCCTCAGGGATCTTTGGAGAAAAACTGTTTTTT. This translates into CASSASGIFGEKLFF.